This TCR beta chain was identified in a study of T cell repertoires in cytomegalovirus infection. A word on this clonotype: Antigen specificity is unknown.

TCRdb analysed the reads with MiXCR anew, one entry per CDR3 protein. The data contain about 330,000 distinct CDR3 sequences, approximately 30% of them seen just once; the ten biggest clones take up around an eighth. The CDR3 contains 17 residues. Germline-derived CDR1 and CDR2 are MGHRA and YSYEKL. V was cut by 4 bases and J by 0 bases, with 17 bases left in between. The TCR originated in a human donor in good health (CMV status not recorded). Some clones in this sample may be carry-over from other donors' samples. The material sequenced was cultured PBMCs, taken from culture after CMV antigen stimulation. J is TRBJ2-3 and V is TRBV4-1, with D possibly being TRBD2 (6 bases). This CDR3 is CASSLWTKATSTDTQYF. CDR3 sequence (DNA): TGCGCCAGCAGCCTGTGGACTAAAGCTACTAGCACAGATACGCAGTATTTT.